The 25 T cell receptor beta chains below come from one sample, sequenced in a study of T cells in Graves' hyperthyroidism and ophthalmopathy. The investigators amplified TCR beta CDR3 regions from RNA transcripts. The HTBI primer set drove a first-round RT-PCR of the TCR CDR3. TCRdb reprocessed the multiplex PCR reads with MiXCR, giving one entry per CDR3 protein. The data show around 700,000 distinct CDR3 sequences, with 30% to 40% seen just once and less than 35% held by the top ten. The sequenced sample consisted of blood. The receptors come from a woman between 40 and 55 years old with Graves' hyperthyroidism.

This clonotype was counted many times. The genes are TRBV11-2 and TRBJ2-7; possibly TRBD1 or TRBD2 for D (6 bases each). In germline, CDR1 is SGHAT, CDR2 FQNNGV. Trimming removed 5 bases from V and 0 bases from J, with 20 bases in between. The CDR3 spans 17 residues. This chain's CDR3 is CASSHGRRGLLSYEQYF. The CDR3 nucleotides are TGTGCCAGCAGCCATGGCCGCAGGGGACTTCTCTCCTACGAGCAGTACTTC.

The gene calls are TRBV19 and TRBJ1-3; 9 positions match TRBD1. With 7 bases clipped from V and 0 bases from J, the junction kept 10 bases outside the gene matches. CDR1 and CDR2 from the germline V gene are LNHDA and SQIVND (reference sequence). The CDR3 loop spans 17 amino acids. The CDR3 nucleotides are TGTGCCAGTACCCCGGGACAGGGAGGATACTCTGGAAACACCATATATTTT. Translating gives CASTPGQGGYSGNTIYF.

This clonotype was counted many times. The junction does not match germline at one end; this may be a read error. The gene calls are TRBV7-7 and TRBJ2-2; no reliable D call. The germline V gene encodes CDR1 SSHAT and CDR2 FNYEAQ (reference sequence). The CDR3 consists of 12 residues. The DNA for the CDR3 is TGTGCTAGCAGCGCTGGCGAGGGGGAGCTGTTTTTT. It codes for CASSAGEGELFF.

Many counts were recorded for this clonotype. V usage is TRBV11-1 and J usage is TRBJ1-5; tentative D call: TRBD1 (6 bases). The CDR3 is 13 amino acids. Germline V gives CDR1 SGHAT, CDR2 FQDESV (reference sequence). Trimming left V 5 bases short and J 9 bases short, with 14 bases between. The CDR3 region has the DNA TGTGCCAGCAGCCCGGATCGGGGGCGGCCCCAGCATTTT. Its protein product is CASSPDRGRPQHF.

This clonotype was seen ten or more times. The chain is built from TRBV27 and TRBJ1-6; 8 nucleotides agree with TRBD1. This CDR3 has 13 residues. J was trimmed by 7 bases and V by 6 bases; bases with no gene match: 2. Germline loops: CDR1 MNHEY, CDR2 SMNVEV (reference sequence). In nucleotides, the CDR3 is TGTGCCAGCAGCTGGACAGGGAATTCACCCCTCCACTTT. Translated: CASSWTGNSPLHF.

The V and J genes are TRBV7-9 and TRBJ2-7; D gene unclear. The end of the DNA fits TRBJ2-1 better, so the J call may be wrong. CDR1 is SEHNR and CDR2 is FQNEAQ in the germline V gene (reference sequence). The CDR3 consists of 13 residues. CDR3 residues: CASSLQLANEQFF. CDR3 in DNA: TGTGCCAGCAGCTTACAGCTGGCCAATGAGCAGTTCTTC.

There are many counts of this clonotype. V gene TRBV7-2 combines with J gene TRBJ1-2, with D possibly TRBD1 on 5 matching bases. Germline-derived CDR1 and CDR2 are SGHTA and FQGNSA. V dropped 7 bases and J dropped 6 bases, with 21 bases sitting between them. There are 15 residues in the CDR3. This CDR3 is CASTRIREGTDGYTF. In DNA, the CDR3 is TGTGCCAGCACCCGGATCAGGGAAGGAACGGATGGCTACACCTTC.

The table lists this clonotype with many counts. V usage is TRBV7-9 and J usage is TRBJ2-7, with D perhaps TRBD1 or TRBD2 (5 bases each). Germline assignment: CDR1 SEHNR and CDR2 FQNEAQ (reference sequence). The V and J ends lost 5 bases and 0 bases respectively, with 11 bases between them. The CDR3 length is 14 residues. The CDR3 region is CASSQRGSSYEQYF. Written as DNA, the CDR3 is TGTGCCAGCAGCCAGAGGGGAAGCTCCTACGAGCAGTACTTC.

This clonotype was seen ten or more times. CDR3: CASSALPQGKAFF. CDR3 DNA sequence: TGCGCCAGCAGCGCCCTCCCACAGGGGAAAGCTTTCTTT. The chain joins TRBV5-1 to TRBJ1-1; 7 nucleotides match TRBD1. Germline CDR1 SGHRS, CDR2 YFSETQ. V was pared by 4 bases and J by 9 bases, with 9 bases of the junction left unmatched. The CDR3 covers 13 residues.

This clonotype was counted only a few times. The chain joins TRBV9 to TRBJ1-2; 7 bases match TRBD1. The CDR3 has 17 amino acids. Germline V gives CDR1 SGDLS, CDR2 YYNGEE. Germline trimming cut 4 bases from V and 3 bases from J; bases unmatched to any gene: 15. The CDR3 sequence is CASSNVWSGGYDYGYTF. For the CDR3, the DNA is TGTGCCAGCAGCAATGTTTGGTCAGGGGGATATGACTATGGCTACACCTTC.

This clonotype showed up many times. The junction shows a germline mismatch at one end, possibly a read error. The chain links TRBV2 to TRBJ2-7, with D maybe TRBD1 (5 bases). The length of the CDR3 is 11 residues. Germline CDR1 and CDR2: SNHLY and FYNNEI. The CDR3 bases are TGTGCCAGCAGCACCGTCTGGGGCGGTGTATTC. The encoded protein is CASSTVWGGVF.

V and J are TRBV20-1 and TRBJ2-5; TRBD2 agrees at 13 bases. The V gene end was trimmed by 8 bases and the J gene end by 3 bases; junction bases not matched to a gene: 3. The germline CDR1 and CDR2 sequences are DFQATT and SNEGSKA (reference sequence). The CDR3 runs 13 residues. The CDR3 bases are TGCAGTCCCGGACTAGCGGGGGAAGAGACCCAGTACTTC. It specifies CSPGLAGEETQYF.

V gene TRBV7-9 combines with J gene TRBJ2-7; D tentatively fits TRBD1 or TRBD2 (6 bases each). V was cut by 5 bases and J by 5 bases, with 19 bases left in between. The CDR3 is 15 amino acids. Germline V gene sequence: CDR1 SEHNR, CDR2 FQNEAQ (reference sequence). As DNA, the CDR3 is TGTGCCAGCAGCCCCGGGAGACAGGTACCCCACGAGCAGTACTTC. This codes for CASSPGRQVPHEQYF.

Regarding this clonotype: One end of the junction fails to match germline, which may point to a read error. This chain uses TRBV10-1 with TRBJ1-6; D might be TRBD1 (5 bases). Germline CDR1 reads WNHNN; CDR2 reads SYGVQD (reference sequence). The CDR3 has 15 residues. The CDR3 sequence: CASSSLGRVDYTMYF. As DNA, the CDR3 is TGCGCCAGCAGTTCCCTGGGACGCGTTGATTACACCATGTATTTT.

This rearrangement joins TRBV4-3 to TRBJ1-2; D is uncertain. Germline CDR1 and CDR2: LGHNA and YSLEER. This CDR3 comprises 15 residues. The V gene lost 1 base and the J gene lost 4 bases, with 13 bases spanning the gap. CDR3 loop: CASSQGPVGGYGYTF. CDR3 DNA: TGCGCCAGCAGCCAAGGGCCCGTGGGTGGCTATGGCTACACCTTC.

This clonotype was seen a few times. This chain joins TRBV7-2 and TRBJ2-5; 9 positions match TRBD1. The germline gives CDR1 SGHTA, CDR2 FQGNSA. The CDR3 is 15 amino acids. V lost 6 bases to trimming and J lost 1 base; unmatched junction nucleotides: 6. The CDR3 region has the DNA TGTGCCAGCAGTTACTCGGGACAGGGCCAAGAGACCCAGTACTTC. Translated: CASSYSGQGQETQYF.

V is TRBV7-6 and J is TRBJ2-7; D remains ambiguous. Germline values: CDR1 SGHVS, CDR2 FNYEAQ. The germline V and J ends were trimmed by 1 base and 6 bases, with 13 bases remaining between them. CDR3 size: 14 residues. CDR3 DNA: TGTGCCAGCAGCTTAGAACCGACCTGGGGCGAGCAGTACTTC. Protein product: CASSLEPTWGEQYF.

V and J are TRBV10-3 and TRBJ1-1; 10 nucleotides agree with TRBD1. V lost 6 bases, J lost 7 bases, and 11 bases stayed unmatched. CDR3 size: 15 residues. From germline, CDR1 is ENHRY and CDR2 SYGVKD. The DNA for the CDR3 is TGTGCCATCAGCGCCGGGACAGGGGAGGCCAGTGAAGCTTTCTTT. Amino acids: CAISAGTGEASEAFF.

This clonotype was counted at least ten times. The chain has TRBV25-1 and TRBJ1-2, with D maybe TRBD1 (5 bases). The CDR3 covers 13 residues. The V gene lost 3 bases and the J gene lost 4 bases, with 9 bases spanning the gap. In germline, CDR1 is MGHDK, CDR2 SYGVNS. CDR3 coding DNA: TGTGCCAGCAGTGAGACAGATACCTATGGCTACACCTTC. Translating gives CASSETDTYGYTF.

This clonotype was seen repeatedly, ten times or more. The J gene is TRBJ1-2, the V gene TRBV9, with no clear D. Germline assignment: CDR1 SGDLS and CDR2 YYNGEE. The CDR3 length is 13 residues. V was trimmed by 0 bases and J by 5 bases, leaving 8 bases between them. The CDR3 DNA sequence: TGTGCCAGCAGCGTAGTACCCCCATATGGCTACACCTTC. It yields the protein CASSVVPPYGYTF.

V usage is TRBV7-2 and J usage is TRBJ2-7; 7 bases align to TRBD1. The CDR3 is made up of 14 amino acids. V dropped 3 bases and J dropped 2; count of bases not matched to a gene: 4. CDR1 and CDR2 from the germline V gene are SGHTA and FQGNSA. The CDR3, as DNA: TGTGCCAGCAGCTTCAACAGGGGAACCTACGAGCAGTACTTC. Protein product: CASSFNRGTYEQYF.

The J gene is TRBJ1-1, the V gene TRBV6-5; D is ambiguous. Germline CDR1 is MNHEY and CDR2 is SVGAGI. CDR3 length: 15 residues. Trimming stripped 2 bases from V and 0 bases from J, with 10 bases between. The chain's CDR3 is CASSYPEGVNTEAFF. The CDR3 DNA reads TGTGCCAGCAGTTACCCTGAGGGAGTGAACACTGAAGCTTTCTTT.

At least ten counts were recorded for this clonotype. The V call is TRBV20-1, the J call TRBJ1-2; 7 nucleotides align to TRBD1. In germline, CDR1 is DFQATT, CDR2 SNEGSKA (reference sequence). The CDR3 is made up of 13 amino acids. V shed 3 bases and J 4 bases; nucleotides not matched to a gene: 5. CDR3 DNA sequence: TGCAGTGCTAGGGGGACAGACCTCTATGGCTACACCTTC. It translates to CSARGTDLYGYTF.

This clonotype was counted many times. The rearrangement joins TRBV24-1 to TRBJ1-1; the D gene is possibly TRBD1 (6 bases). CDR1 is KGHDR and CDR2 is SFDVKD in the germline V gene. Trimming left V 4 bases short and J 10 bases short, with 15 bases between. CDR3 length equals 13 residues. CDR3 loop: CATSDAGASAAFF. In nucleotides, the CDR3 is TGTGCCACCAGTGACGCGGGGGCCAGCGCAGCTTTCTTT.

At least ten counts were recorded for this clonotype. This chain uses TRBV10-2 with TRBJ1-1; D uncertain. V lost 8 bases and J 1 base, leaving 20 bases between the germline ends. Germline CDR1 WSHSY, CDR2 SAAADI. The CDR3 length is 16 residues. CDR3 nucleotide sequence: TGCGCCAGCCGCCAAACCCTGGGTGGAGGGAACACTGAAGCTTTCTTT. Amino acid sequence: CASRQTLGGGNTEAFF.